Below, 3 T cell receptor beta chains from the same sample are listed, as sequenced in a study of human T cells and chemical hapten exposure. Total RNA was isolated from whole blood that had not been fractionated. From the 5' RACE reads, TCRdb called clonotypes with MiXCR, one entry per CDR3 protein. In the table there are about 140,000 distinct CDR3 sequences, 4.1% of which are singletons. These receptors originate from a female donor in good health.

This clonotype occurred many times. The genes are TRBV11-1 and TRBJ1-1, with no clear D. CDR1 is SGHAT and CDR2 is FQDESV in the germline V gene (reference sequence). Trimming cost V 4 bases and J 6 bases, with 9 bases left between them. There are 12 residues in the CDR3. Written as DNA, the CDR3 is TGTGCCAGCAGCTCCTATAACGCTGAAGCTTTCTTT. Encoded protein: CASSSYNAEAFF.

The sample holds many counts of this clonotype. The chain joins TRBV19 to TRBJ1-5; D uncertain. Trimming removed 3 bases at V and 1 base at J, with 13 bases between. In germline, CDR1 is LNHDA, CDR2 SQIVND (reference sequence). The CDR3 spans 16 residues. CDR3 sequence: CASSMARGVSNQPQHF. CDR3 DNA sequence: TGTGCCAGTAGTATGGCAAGAGGCGTCAGCAATCAGCCCCAGCATTTT.

This clonotype was seen repeatedly, ten times or more. The J gene is TRBJ2-2, the V gene TRBV5-6; perhaps TRBD1 as D (6 bases). The CDR3 runs to 17 residues. Germline assignment: CDR1 SGHDT and CDR2 YYEEEE. Trimming left V 5 bases short and J 4 bases short, with 21 bases between. The CDR3 coding sequence is TGTGCCAGCAGTAGTAACAGGGTTGGACGGAGCACCGGGGAGCTGTTTTTT. Translation: CASSSNRVGRSTGELFF.